The 3 T cell receptor beta chains listed next were all sequenced from one sample in a study of T cell repertoires in cytomegalovirus infection. The antigens for these receptors are not known. TCRdb used MiXCR to reprocess the reads, holding one entry per CDR3 protein. The table includes around 750,000 distinct CDR3 sequences, 30% to 35% detected once. Sequenced material: cultured CD8+ T cells from PBMCs, taken from culture after CMV antigen stimulation. The receptors derive from a human donor in good health (CMV status not recorded). Some clones in this sample may be carry-over from other donors' samples.

The chain employs TRBV10-3 and TRBJ1-5; the D gene is possibly TRBD1 (5 bases). Germline V gives CDR1 ENHRY, CDR2 SYGVKD. The CDR3 totals 13 residues. Trimming stripped 4 bases from V and 3 bases from J, with 7 bases between. The CDR3 bases are TGTGCCATCAGTGCAGGGAACAATCAGCCCCAGCATTTT. Its translation is CAISAGNNQPQHF.

The chain recombines TRBV2 with TRBJ1-1; tentatively, D is TRBD1 (6 bases). V lost 3 bases and J 4 bases, leaving 9 bases between the germline ends. The CDR3 contains 13 residues. Germline V gene data show CDR1 as SNHLY and CDR2 as FYNNEI. CDR3 sequence: CASSDRGPTEAFF. CDR3 nucleotide sequence: TGTGCCAGCAGTGACAGGGGACCCACTGAAGCTTTCTTT. The complete variable domain, with remaining parts taken from reference TRBV2 and TRBJ1-1, reads EPEVTQTPSHQVTQMGQEVILRCVPISNHLYFYWYRQILGQKVEFLVSFYNNEISEKSEIFDDQFSVERPDGSNFTLKIRSTKLEDSAMYFCASSDRGPTEAFFGQGTRLTVV.

The table lists this clonotype with many counts. The chain combines TRBV7-9 with TRBJ2-1, with a possible D match to TRBD2 (6 bases). This CDR3 has 14 amino acids. Trimming shortened V by 5 bases and J by 4 bases, and 12 bases separated the two germline ends. Germline CDR1 and CDR2: SEHNR and FQNEAQ (reference sequence). This CDR3 reads CASSPGTPYNEQFF. CDR3 DNA: TGTGCCAGCAGCCCGGGGACTCCTTACAATGAGCAGTTCTTC.